This T cell receptor beta chain stems from a study of long-term antiretroviral therapy in people with HIV. Study-wide findings and caveats: Regardless of time point, clones expanded before ART dominated the repertoire.

An immunoSEQ assay, version v3.0, was performed at survey level. Produced via immunoSEQ multiplex PCR; TCRdb's table is partial and in-frame only. The sample yields roughly 29,000 clones, around 96% seen once. The V gene lost 4 bases and the J gene lost 7 bases, with 16 bases spanning the gap. This CDR3 comprises 14 residues. CDR1 is LNHDA and CDR2 is SQIVND in the germline V gene (reference sequence). Concerning this clone: Its cognate antigen is unknown.

The sequence came from a man younger than 45 with HIV. The V and J genes are TRBV19 and TRBJ2-5, with D hard to call. Sequenced here: unsorted PBMCs, sampled about 6.6 years after starting antiretroviral therapy. Here the CDR3 reads CASSTDASEGTQYF. In DNA, the CDR3 is TGTGCCAGTAGTACGGACGCGTCCGAAGGGACCCAGTACTTC.